This TCR beta chain was sequenced for a study of response to subunit inactivated influenza vaccine. Trimming took 3 bases from V and 5 from J, leaving 17 bases between them. This CDR3 has 14 amino acids. The germline V gene encodes CDR1 DFQATT and CDR2 SNEGSKA (reference sequence). Regarding the study as a whole: Authors suggested few new T cells are recruited by each seasonal influenza vaccination.

Each CDR3 protein is one row after TCRdb ran MiXCR on the RT-PCR reads. The table lists over 750,000 distinct CDR3 sequences, about 20% of them singletons. Comments on this clonotype: No antigen is known for it.

The material sequenced was PBMCs from blood, taken 5 to 6 days after vaccination. The receptor was derived from a man aged 50-59 years who received an inactivated influenza vaccine. The chain links TRBV20-1 to TRBJ2-7; a weak D match, TRBD1 (8 bases). CDR3 loop: CSASGQGGLHEQYF. Written as DNA, the CDR3 is TGCAGTGCTAGCGGACAGGGAGGGCTGCACGAGCAGTACTTC.